Listed below are T cell receptor beta chains from one sample, sequenced in a study of T cells in Graves' hyperthyroidism and ophthalmopathy. TCRdb re-called the multiplex PCR reads with MiXCR, one entry per CDR3 protein. The sample records about 400,000 distinct CDR3 sequences, 12% to 15% being singletons. Sequencing input: blood. The receptors derive from a woman between 18 and 29 years old with Graves' hyperthyroidism. CDR3s include the opening cysteine and the closing phenylalanine or tryptophan. D genes are given only for firm matches. The size field is filled for only some rows; it gives once, few, many or a size class.

v_gene	j_gene	abundance	d_gene	CDR3aa	CDR3nt
TRBV3-1	TRBJ2-4	-	-	CASSQESSELAKNIQYF	TGTGCCAGCAGCCAAGAAAGCTCGGAATTAGCCAAAAACATTCAGTACTTC
TRBV30	TRBJ2-6	-	-	CAWRDAGANVLTF	TGTGCCTGGAGAGATGCTGGGGCCAACGTCCTGACTTTC
TRBV24-1	TRBJ1-1	many	-	CATRSTLAGEAFF	TGTGCCACCAGATCAACCCTGGCAGGGGAAGCTTTCTTT
TRBV3-1	TRBJ2-3	many	TRBD2	CASSRLATSTDTQYF	TGTGCCAGCAGCAGACTAGCGACTAGCACAGATACGCAGTATTTT
TRBV2	TRBJ2-3	many	TRBD1	CASLAPTGIDTQYF	TGTGCCAGCCTCGCGCCGACAGGGATCGATACGCAGTATTTT
TRBV28	TRBJ1-1	many	-	CASRTGARNTEAFF	TGTGCCAGCAGGACGGGAGCAAGGAACACTGAAGCTTTCTTT
TRBV19	TRBJ2-1	many	TRBD1	CASSIGTGEVNEQFF	TGTGCCAGTAGTATTGGGACAGGGGAAGTTAATGAGCAGTTCTTC
TRBV4-1	TRBJ1-2	few	TRBD1	CASSQGQGAVYGYTF	TGCGCCAGCAGCCAGGGACAGGGTGCCGTCTATGGCTACACCTTC
TRBV20-1	TRBJ2-5	many	TRBD2	CSASTGLGETQYF	TGCAGTGCTTCGACCGGACTAGGGGAGACCCAGTACTTC
TRBV6-2/TRBV6-3	TRBJ2-2	-	-	CASRSLTGTANTGELFF	TGTGCCAGTAGATCCTTAACAGGGACCGCGAACACCGGGGAGCTGTTTTTT
TRBV11-1	TRBJ2-2	many	-	CASSSRLVSGELFF	TGTGCCAGCAGCTCCAGACTAGTATCCGGGGAGCTGTTTTTT
TRBV12-3/TRBV12-4	TRBJ2-1	many	TRBD2	CASSPTSGSNNEQFF	TGTGCCAGCAGCCCAACTAGCGGATCTAACAATGAGCAGTTCTTC
TRBV11-1	TRBJ2-1	many	-	CASSHLTAGNEQFF	TGTGCCAGCAGCCATTTAACCGCTGGGAATGAGCAGTTCTTC
TRBV6-2/TRBV6-3	TRBJ1-4	-	-	CASGPRINEKLFF	TGTGCCAGCGGACCAAGAATTAATGAAAAACTGTTTTTT
TRBV5-6	TRBJ2-1	few	TRBD1	CASSLGQGSYEQFF	TGTGCCAGCAGCTTGGGACAGGGGTCCTACGAGCAGTTCTTC
TRBV4-3	TRBJ2-7	-	-	CASSQSGPGPTEDEQYF	TGCGCCAGCAGCCAATCTGGGCCGGGTCCCACCGAGGACGAGCAGTACTTC
TRBV29-1	TRBJ2-1	-	-	CSVDDSFNNEQFF	TGCAGCGTTGACGACAGCTTCAACAATGAGCAGTTCTTC
TRBV2	TRBJ1-3	many	TRBD1	CANRRDREIRENTIYF	TGTGCCAACCGCCGGGACAGGGAGATTCGGGAAAACACCATATATTTT
TRBV9	TRBJ1-1	-	-	CASSLGGVTEVFF	TGTGCCAGCAGCCTTGGGGGGGTCACTGAAGTTTTCTTT
TRBV11-2	TRBJ1-1	many	TRBD1	CASSLVPGGNTEAFF	TGTGCCAGCAGCTTAGTTCCAGGGGGAAACACTGAAGCTTTCTTT
TRBV6-2/TRBV6-3	TRBJ2-2	many	TRBD2	CASSTSGLAGSLRTGELFF	TGTGCCAGCAGCACTTCGGGACTAGCGGGAAGTCTTCGCACCGGGGAGCTGTTTTTT
TRBV18	TRBJ1-3	few	-	CASSPAGNSGNTIYF	TGTGCCAGCTCCCCGGCCGGCAACTCTGGAAACACCATATATTTT
TRBV20-1	TRBJ2-3	many	-	CSGWADTQYF	TGCAGTGGGTGGGCAGATACGCAGTATTTT
TRBV6-5	TRBJ2-1	-	TRBD2	CASSYSPMLAGGSDEQFF	TGTGCCAGCAGTTACTCCCCGATGCTAGCGGGAGGTTCGGATGAGCAGTTCTTC
TRBV6-1	TRBJ2-7	few	-	CASTIGGGTYEQYF	TGTGCCAGCACCATAGGTGGGGGAACCTACGAGCAGTACTTC
TRBV6-2/TRBV6-3	TRBJ2-7	many	-	CASIGVLASGEQYF	TGTGCCAGCATCGGAGTCCTAGCGTCTGGCGAGCAGTACTTC
TRBV27	TRBJ2-1	many	-	CATAWTGGIDEQFF	TGTGCCACCGCATGGACGGGCGGTATCGATGAGCAGTTCTTC
TRBV27	TRBJ2-7	many	TRBD2	CASSDLSGRAHEQYF	TGTGCCAGCAGTGATCTAAGCGGGAGGGCCCACGAGCAGTACTTC
TRBV11-2	TRBJ2-1	-	TRBD1	CASSLQSGQFYNEQFF	TGTGCCAGCAGCTTACAGTCGGGACAGTTTTACAATGAGCAGTTCTTC
TRBV20-1	TRBJ1-2	-	TRBD1	CSAPGGHGYTF	TGCAGTGCGCCAGGGGGCCATGGCTACACCTTC
TRBV18	TRBJ2-7	-	TRBD2	CASSPPSTSGSYEQYF	TGTGCCAGCTCACCACCTTCTACTAGCGGGAGCTACGAGCAGTACTTC